The next 14 T cell receptor beta chains were all read from a single sample in a study of patients and donors after allogeneic stem cell transplantation. TCRdb analysed the RT-PCR reads with MiXCR anew, one entry per CDR3 protein. The sample records 400,000 to 500,000 distinct CDR3 sequences, around 15% being singletons. Material for sequencing was blood, either unsorted or a sorted T cell fraction (not recorded which). Receptor source: a human donor who was either an allogeneic HSCT recipient or a stem cell or donor lymphocyte infusion donor (not recorded which). It is not recorded whose cells these are; they may come from a transplant donor.

This clonotype has a count of ten or more. This rearrangement joins TRBV12-3 or TRBV12-4 to TRBJ1-2; D remains unclear. V lost 6 bases, J lost 5 bases, and 13 bases lay in between. This CDR3 has 13 residues. The CDR3 bases are TGTGCCAGCAGCCCCGGTGGGTCTTATGGCTACACCTTC. Translating gives CASSPGGSYGYTF.

This clonotype occurred a few times. V is TRBV3-1 and J is TRBJ2-5; D call uncertain. Germline lookup yields CDR1 LGHDT and CDR2 YNNKEL (reference sequence). The ends were cut back, 0 bases at V and 4 bases at J, with 6 bases in the middle. The CDR3 runs to 13 residues. The CDR3, as DNA: TGTGCCAGCAGCCAAGATTGGGGAGAGACCCAGTACTTC. Protein sequence: CASSQDWGETQYF.

The chain couples TRBV12-3 or TRBV12-4 to TRBJ1-2, with 9 bases lining up with TRBD1. The V gene end was trimmed by 6 bases and the J gene end by 6 bases; junction bases not matched to a gene: 2. This CDR3 is 12 amino acids long. The CDR3 loop is CASRDRGDGYTF. CDR3 DNA sequence: TGTGCCAGCAGGGACAGGGGAGATGGCTACACCTTC.

There are many counts of this clonotype. The V gene is TRBV12-3 or TRBV12-4, the J gene TRBJ2-2; D gene ambiguous. The V and J ends lost 3 bases and 8 bases respectively, with 4 bases between them. The CDR3 runs 11 residues. This CDR3 reads CASSLKGELFF. Here the CDR3 DNA reads TGTGCCAGCAGTTTGAAGGGGGAGCTGTTTTTT.

This sequence joins TRBV5-6 and TRBJ2-3; no firm D call. Trimming removed 2 bases from V and 5 bases from J, with 9 bases in between. Germline CDR1 SGHDT, CDR2 YYEEEE. The CDR3 contains 13 residues. The CDR3 region is CASSFPRVDTQYF. DNA of the CDR3: TGTGCCAGCAGCTTTCCAAGGGTAGATACGCAGTATTTT.

The table lists this clonotype with a few counts. The chain combines TRBV7-9 with TRBJ2-1; D gene ambiguous. CDR3 length equals 17 residues. Trimming took off 1 base at V and 0 bases at J, with 13 bases between the two ends. Germline V CDR1 and CDR2: SEHNR, FQNEAQ (reference sequence). The CDR3 region is CASSLGPGRSSYNEQFF. The DNA of the CDR3 is TGTGCCAGCAGCTTAGGTCCCGGACGGAGCTCCTACAATGAGCAGTTCTTC.

This chain uses TRBV27 with TRBJ1-2, with TRBD1 matching over 7 bases. The CDR3 consists of 14 residues. V shed 5 bases, J shed 7 bases, and the junction held 10 bases outside the gene matches. Germline V gene sequence: CDR1 MNHEY, CDR2 SMNVEV (reference sequence). The CDR3 is CASSRQGYELGYTF. In nucleotides, the CDR3 is TGTGCCAGCAGTCGACAGGGATACGAACTTGGCTACACCTTC.

This clonotype has a handful of counts. This sequence joins TRBV5-1 and TRBJ2-5; 10 bases agree with TRBD1. This CDR3 contains 15 residues. V gave up 4 bases and J gave up 5 bases; unmatched junction bases: 8. The germline CDR1 and CDR2 sequences are SGHRS and YFSETQ. The CDR3 DNA sequence: TGCGCCAGCAGCGATCCGGGACAGGGGAGGGAGACCCAGTACTTC. Translation gives CASSDPGQGRETQYF.

The J gene is TRBJ2-1, the V gene TRBV6-1, with D perhaps given as TRBD1 or TRBD2 (5 bases each). CDR3 length: 13 amino acids. Trimming removed 5 bases at V and 5 bases at J, with 10 bases between. The germline V gene encodes CDR1 MNHNS and CDR2 SASEGT. The CDR3 nucleotides are TGTGCCAGCAGTAGACGGGGCCACAATGAGCAGTTCTTC. It specifies CASSRRGHNEQFF.

This clonotype was counted between two and nine times. The chain couples TRBV5-4 to TRBJ2-7; D unresolved. Germline lookup yields CDR1 SGHNT and CDR2 YYREEE (reference sequence). The CDR3 sequence is 15 residues long. Trimming cost V 4 bases and J 3 bases, with 17 bases left between them. The CDR3 DNA reads TGTGCCAGCAGCCTCCGAACCGTTAAAGTCTACGAGCAGTACTTC. Its protein is CASSLRTVKVYEQYF.

This clonotype has only one observation. One end of the junction is discordant with germline, which a read error may explain. V usage is TRBV4-3 and J usage is TRBJ1-1; maybe TRBD1 (5 bases). The germline CDR1 and CDR2 sequences are LGHNA and YSLEER. CDR3 length equals 13 residues. CDR3 region: CASSEDGAGEAFF. CDR3 in DNA: TGCGCCAGCAGCGAAGATGGGGCCGGTGAAGCTTTCTTT.

This clonotype has ten or more counts. The chain joins TRBV11-2 to TRBJ2-7; 10 nucleotides match TRBD2. Per germline, CDR1 SGHAT and CDR2 FQNNGV. The ends lost 3 bases at V and 2 bases at J; junction bases unmatched: 13. CDR3 length equals 18 residues. In nucleotides, the CDR3 is TGTGCCAGCAGCTTCTCTCGGAGGTTAGCGGGGGGTACCTACGAGCAGTACTTC. This sequence encodes CASSFSRRLAGGTYEQYF.

Many counts were recorded for this clonotype. V gene TRBV24-1 combines with J gene TRBJ2-3, with D possibly being TRBD2 (6 bases). The CDR3 totals 14 residues. Looked up from germline, CDR1 is KGHDR and CDR2 is SFDVKD. V lost 5 bases and J 1 base, leaving 9 bases between the germline ends. Here the CDR3 reads CATSGPGGTDTQYF. The DNA for the CDR3 is TGTGCCACCAGTGGACCGGGAGGCACAGATACGCAGTATTTT.

This clonotype was detected a few times. This sequence joins TRBV28 and TRBJ1-5; unclear D gene. The germline V and J ends were trimmed by 6 bases and 7 bases, with 19 bases remaining between them. The CDR3 is 15 amino acids. Germline V gene sequence: CDR1 MDHEN, CDR2 SYDVKM. The CDR3 protein is CASRPQTLAGQPQHF. DNA of the CDR3: TGTGCCAGCAGACCCCAGACTTTGGCGGGGCAGCCCCAGCATTTT.